The text below deals with one TCR beta chain. The sample is drawn from a study of OX40 agonist ivuxolimab in advanced cancers. Study as a whole: An agonistic human IgG2 monoclonal antibody against OX40 (CD134) was given. Partial responses were seen in three patients, one with hepatocellular carcinoma and two with cutaneous melanoma.

The CDR3 covers 15 residues. V lost 6 bases, J lost 3 bases, and 10 bases stayed unmatched. CDR1 LNHDA and CDR2 SQIVND come from the germline V gene (reference sequence). Assay used: immunoSEQ multiplex PCR; TCRdb lists only in-frame clones, some missing. There are 65,000 to 85,000 clones in the sample; 90% to 95% occur only once, and about 7.1% lies in the top ten. Source: CD4+ or CD8+ T cells sorted from blood, taken in a trial of the OX40 agonist ivuxolimab. This chain uses TRBV19 with TRBJ1-1, with 7 bases fitting TRBD1. The receptor was derived from an adult with an advanced solid tumor such as melanoma, head and neck, liver or kidney cancer. This CDR3 reads CASSPDREGYTEAFF. CDR3 nucleotides: TGTGCCAGTAGCCCAGACAGGGAAGGGTACACTGAAGCTTTCTTT.